Given below is one T cell receptor beta chain in context. The antigen is unknown. These data are taken from a study of T cell repertoires in cytomegalovirus infection. About the study: Public signatures in TCR beta pointed to CMV infection and matching HLA type. Study-wide results and caveats: CMV carriers having the relevant HLA were flagged by cumulative public TCR beta family frequency. HLA-C-restricted CMV clonotypes gave the most frequent clonotype in two of eight donors.

TCRdb reanalysed the reads using MiXCR and keeps one entry per CDR3 protein. The sample yields about 240,000 distinct CDR3 sequences, more than 9% seen once. The CDR3 spans 14 residues. The germline CDR1 and CDR2 sequences are SQVTM and ANQGSEA. The ends were cut back, 0 bases at V and 8 bases at J, with 16 bases in the middle. The clonotype originates from a human donor in good health (CMV status not recorded). Some clones in this sample may be carry-over from other donors' samples. The material sequenced was PBMCs. The chain is built from TRBV29-1 and TRBJ1-2; possible D gene TRBD1, 6 bases. In DNA form, the CDR3 reads TGCAGCGTTGAAGAATCTGGCACAGGGAACGGCTACACCTTC. It specifies CSVEESGTGNGYTF.